The TCR beta chain under discussion was sequenced for a study of PD-1 blockade in classical Hodgkin lymphoma. Study details: Patients in the cohort were put on intravenous nivolumab, 3 mg/kg every 2 weeks.

The CDR3 sequence is 13 residues long. V lost 5 bases, J lost 2 bases, and 9 bases lay in between. CDR1 and CDR2 (germline): SGHTA, FQGNSA. The assay was immunoSEQ multiplex PCR, and TCRdb's table has in-frame clones only and misses some. The data hold roughly 150,000 clones, with approximately 72% observed a single time. Relapse was seen in all patients after autologous stem cell transplantation, and brentuximab vedotin exposure was variable. The TCR sequence derives from a human donor with classical Hodgkin lymphoma. The chain combines TRBV7-2 with TRBJ1-2; a weak D match, TRBD1 (6 bases). The starting material was peripheral blood mononuclear cells (PBMCs), obtained before the second cycle of nivolumab. The CDR3 is CASSPDRNYGYTF. The CDR3 DNA is TGTGCCAGCAGCCCGGACAGAAACTATGGCTACACCTTC.